A selection of T cell receptor beta chains follows, all from one sample in a study of T-cell memory formation after mild COVID-19. One entry per CDR3 protein, called by TCRdb with MiXCR from the 5' RACE reads. The sample contains more than 85,000 distinct CDR3 sequences, over 8.5% of which appear only once. Material: PBMCs or a T cell subset sorted from them (not recorded which). These TCRs come from a man between 18 and 29 years old who had mild COVID-19 (a few samples of this study predate the infection). Cell type and time point are not known. The CDR3 runs from the conserved cysteine through the conserved F or W. The D gene is left open where the match is weak. For some rows the clone size is stated as once, few or many, or as a class when expanded; others skip it.

d_gene: TRBD2
abundance: NA
v_gene: TRBV5-1
j_gene: TRBJ2-5
CDR3nt: TGCGCCAGCAGCTGGGGGACTAGCGGGGGACAAGAGACCCAGTACTTC
CDR3aa: CASSWGTSGGQETQYF

d_gene: TRBD2
abundance: NA
v_gene: TRBV6-6
j_gene: TRBJ2-3
CDR3nt: TGTGCCAGCAGATACACCGGGCTAGCGGGGGGGGAGGATACGCAGTATTTT
CDR3aa: CASRYTGLAGGEDTQYF

d_gene: TRBD2
abundance: many
v_gene: TRBV20-1
j_gene: TRBJ2-3
CDR3nt: TGCAGTGCTAGAGATCTAGCGGGGGTCACAGATACGCAGTATTTT
CDR3aa: CSARDLAGVTDTQYF

d_gene: NA
abundance: NA
v_gene: TRBV7-2
j_gene: TRBJ2-1
CDR3nt: TGTGCCAGCAGCGTCCCCCGCCCGGGGCATGACGATGAGCAGTTCTTC
CDR3aa: CASSVPRPGHDDEQFF

d_gene: TRBD2
abundance: many
v_gene: TRBV4-3
j_gene: TRBJ2-5
CDR3nt: TGCGCCAGCAGCCCTCTAGCGGGGACGTCCTCGGGGACCCAGTACTTC
CDR3aa: CASSPLAGTSSGTQYF

d_gene: TRBD1
abundance: NA
v_gene: TRBV7-9
j_gene: TRBJ1-2
CDR3nt: TGTGCCAGCAGCTCGCCACAGGGGGTTGGAGGAGGCTACACCTTC
CDR3aa: CASSSPQGVGGGYTF

d_gene: TRBD2
abundance: few
v_gene: TRBV3-1
j_gene: TRBJ2-1
CDR3nt: TGTGCCAGCAGCCCGGGACTAGCGTTCTACAATGAGCAGTTCTTC
CDR3aa: CASSPGLAFYNEQFF

d_gene: NA
abundance: NA
v_gene: TRBV7-6
j_gene: TRBJ2-2
CDR3nt: TGTGCCAGCAGCCCAGAAGGGGGGCCGGAGCTGTTTTTT
CDR3aa: CASSPEGGPELFF

d_gene: NA
abundance: NA
v_gene: TRBV11-2
j_gene: TRBJ2-3
CDR3nt: TGTGCCAGCAGCTTCTCCTCACCCCCGAGTCTGATCACAGATACGCAGTATTTT
CDR3aa: CASSFSSPPSLITDTQYF

d_gene: TRBD2
abundance: NA
v_gene: TRBV4-1
j_gene: TRBJ2-5
CDR3nt: TGCGCCAGCAGCCAAGAGGATAGCGGGGGGGCCCGAGAGACCCAGTACTTC
CDR3aa: CASSQEDSGGARETQYF

d_gene: NA
abundance: few
v_gene: TRBV4-2
j_gene: TRBJ2-3
CDR3nt: TGTGCCAGCAGCCAAGAGGGTGGACTTTCACCGGATACGCAGTATTTT
CDR3aa: CASSQEGGLSPDTQYF

d_gene: NA
abundance: few
v_gene: TRBV4-1
j_gene: TRBJ2-7
CDR3nt: TGCGCCAGCAGCCAAGAAGGGGGGCGGGGAGCCTACGAGCAGTACTTC
CDR3aa: CASSQEGGRGAYEQYF

d_gene: TRBD1
abundance: NA
v_gene: TRBV7-2
j_gene: TRBJ2-3
CDR3nt: TGTGCCAGCAGCTCGACAGGGTCAGATACGCAGTATTTT
CDR3aa: CASSSTGSDTQYF

d_gene: NA
abundance: NA
v_gene: TRBV29-1
j_gene: TRBJ1-2
CDR3nt: TGCAGCGCCCGGACCGCTATTAGCGATGGCTACACCTTC
CDR3aa: CSARTAISDGYTF

d_gene: NA
abundance: few
v_gene: TRBV7-2
j_gene: TRBJ1-3
CDR3nt: TGTGCCAGCAGCTTAAGGGGGGTGGTTGGAAACACCATATATTTT
CDR3aa: CASSLRGVVGNTIYF

d_gene: NA
abundance: NA
v_gene: TRBV4-2
j_gene: TRBJ2-3
CDR3nt: TGTGCCAGCAGCCCCCCGTTGCGGCTGGGGGAGACAGATACGCAGTATTTT
CDR3aa: CASSPPLRLGETDTQYF

d_gene: TRBD2
abundance: few
v_gene: TRBV2
j_gene: TRBJ2-7
CDR3nt: TGTGCCAGCATCTCGCCGGGAGGCTACGAGCAGTACTTC
CDR3aa: CASISPGGYEQYF

d_gene: NA
abundance: NA
v_gene: TRBV7-9
j_gene: TRBJ1-4
CDR3nt: TGTGCCAGCAGCCCACCCGGTGTAGGCGGGGAAAAACTGTTTTTT
CDR3aa: CASSPPGVGGEKLFF

d_gene: TRBD1
abundance: few
v_gene: TRBV19
j_gene: TRBJ2-7
CDR3nt: TGTGCCAGTAGTATACGGGACAGCCCCTACGAGCAGTACTTC
CDR3aa: CASSIRDSPYEQYF

d_gene: NA
abundance: NA
v_gene: TRBV24-1
j_gene: TRBJ2-1
CDR3nt: TGTGCCACCAGTGCTGTCCGGACCTACAATGAGCAGTTCTTC
CDR3aa: CATSAVRTYNEQFF

d_gene: NA
abundance: NA
v_gene: TRBV7-2
j_gene: TRBJ1-1
CDR3nt: TGTGCCAGCAGCGCCTCACCGGGATACACTGAAGCTTTCTTT
CDR3aa: CASSASPGYTEAFF

d_gene: NA
abundance: many
v_gene: TRBV3-1
j_gene: TRBJ2-1
CDR3nt: TGTGCCAGCGGGGACGGCGAGCAGTTCTTC
CDR3aa: CASGDGEQFF

d_gene: TRBD1
abundance: NA
v_gene: TRBV18
j_gene: TRBJ1-1
CDR3nt: TGTGCCAGCTCACCGGGGACAGGGGTCATGAACACTGAAGCTTTCTTT
CDR3aa: CASSPGTGVMNTEAFF

d_gene: TRBD2
abundance: few
v_gene: TRBV7-6
j_gene: TRBJ2-1
CDR3nt: TGTGCCAGCAGCTTAGGAGCGGGGGGGCCCGGCGGTGAGCAGTTCTTC
CDR3aa: CASSLGAGGPGGEQFF

d_gene: NA
abundance: few
v_gene: TRBV28
j_gene: TRBJ2-1
CDR3nt: TGTGCCAGCAGCCACCCATCGTCCTACAATGAGCAGTTCTTC
CDR3aa: CASSHPSSYNEQFF

d_gene: NA
abundance: few
v_gene: TRBV12-3/TRBV12-4
j_gene: TRBJ1-5
CDR3nt: TGTGCCAGCTGCGCCGGTCAGCCCCAGCATTTT
CDR3aa: CASCAGQPQHF

d_gene: TRBD2
abundance: NA
v_gene: TRBV4-3
j_gene: TRBJ2-2
CDR3nt: TGCGCCAGCAGCCAAGATCGCGAGCTAGCGGACACCGGGGAGCTGTTTTTT
CDR3aa: CASSQDRELADTGELFF

d_gene: TRBD1
abundance: many
v_gene: TRBV25-1
j_gene: TRBJ1-4
CDR3nt: TGTGCCAGCAGTGGGGACAGGGAGGTTGAAAAACTGTTTTTT
CDR3aa: CASSGDREVEKLFF

d_gene: NA
abundance: NA
v_gene: TRBV5-4
j_gene: TRBJ1-1
CDR3nt: TGTGCCAGCAGCTTGCCTGGGGACGGCGACTTGAACACTGAAGCTTTCTTT
CDR3aa: CASSLPGDGDLNTEAFF

d_gene: TRBD2
abundance: NA
v_gene: TRBV5-4
j_gene: TRBJ2-1
CDR3nt: TGTGCCAGCAGCTTCCCGGGTGGGGGACTAGCCTACAATGAGCAGTTCTTC
CDR3aa: CASSFPGGGLAYNEQFF

d_gene: TRBD2
abundance: NA
v_gene: TRBV4-3
j_gene: TRBJ2-7
CDR3nt: TGCGCCAGCAGCCAAGATTACCCTAGCGGGGCCTACGAGCAGTACTTC
CDR3aa: CASSQDYPSGAYEQYF

d_gene: NA
abundance: NA
v_gene: TRBV27
j_gene: TRBJ2-1
CDR3nt: TGTGCCAGCAGTGGGGCCCGGCGGGGCTCCTACAATGAGCAGTTCTTC
CDR3aa: CASSGARRGSYNEQFF

d_gene: NA
abundance: NA
v_gene: TRBV7-3
j_gene: TRBJ1-6
CDR3nt: TGTGCCAGCAGCTTAAAGGGTTCGGGTTATTCACCCCTCCACTTT
CDR3aa: CASSLKGSGYSPLHF

d_gene: NA
abundance: few
v_gene: TRBV11-2
j_gene: TRBJ1-2
CDR3nt: TGTGCCAGCAGCCCCGGGCGGCAGGGAAGGGACTATGGCTACACCTTC
CDR3aa: CASSPGRQGRDYGYTF

d_gene: NA
abundance: NA
v_gene: TRBV6-2/TRBV6-3
j_gene: TRBJ2-5
CDR3nt: TGTGCCCTCTCCTCAACGTCGGGATTTGGGGAGACCCAGTACTTC
CDR3aa: CALSSTSGFGETQYF

d_gene: NA
abundance: NA
v_gene: TRBV12-3/TRBV12-4
j_gene: TRBJ1-1
CDR3nt: TGTGCCAGCAGTTTAGCGCCGGGGGACACTGAAGCTTTCTTT
CDR3aa: CASSLAPGDTEAFF

d_gene: NA
abundance: few
v_gene: TRBV24-1
j_gene: TRBJ1-1
CDR3nt: TGTGCCACCCCCTGGAGGTGGGCGTCTCTATTATTGTGGGGTGAAGCTTTCTTT
CDR3aa: CATPWRWASLLLWGEAFF

d_gene: NA
abundance: many
v_gene: TRBV10-2
j_gene: TRBJ1-1
CDR3nt: TGCGCCAGCAGTGAGTCCGGCAGGATGAACACTGAAGCTTTCTTT
CDR3aa: CASSESGRMNTEAFF

d_gene: TRBD1
abundance: few
v_gene: TRBV24-1
j_gene: TRBJ2-2
CDR3nt: TGTGCCACCAGTGATTCCTCCCGGGACAGGGTATTGGTGACCGGGGAGCTGTTTTTT
CDR3aa: CATSDSSRDRVLVTGELFF

d_gene: NA
abundance: few
v_gene: TRBV7-8
j_gene: TRBJ1-1
CDR3nt: TGTGCCAGCAGCTTATGGAGGGTGAACACTGAAGCTTTCTTT
CDR3aa: CASSLWRVNTEAFF

d_gene: NA
abundance: NA
v_gene: TRBV10-3
j_gene: TRBJ2-2
CDR3nt: TGTGCCATCAGTGAGCCAGACCACACCGGGGAGCTGTTTTTT
CDR3aa: CAISEPDHTGELFF

d_gene: NA
abundance: many
v_gene: TRBV18
j_gene: TRBJ1-2
CDR3nt: TGTGCCAGCTCACCAGATGTGCCGTCCAACTATGGCTACACCTTC
CDR3aa: CASSPDVPSNYGYTF

d_gene: NA
abundance: few
v_gene: TRBV5-1
j_gene: TRBJ1-3
CDR3nt: TGCGCCAGCAGCCCTACAGGGTCTGGAAACACCATATATTTT
CDR3aa: CASSPTGSGNTIYF

d_gene: TRBD2
abundance: NA
v_gene: TRBV7-9
j_gene: TRBJ2-1
CDR3nt: TGTGCCACCACTAGCGGGGGGCTGAATGAGCAGTTCTTC
CDR3aa: CATTSGGLNEQFF

d_gene: NA
abundance: few
v_gene: TRBV6-6
j_gene: TRBJ1-1
CDR3nt: TGTGCCAGCAGTTCAGACGGGAACACTGAAGCTTTCTTT
CDR3aa: CASSSDGNTEAFF

d_gene: NA
abundance: NA
v_gene: TRBV7-9
j_gene: TRBJ2-1
CDR3nt: TGTGCCAGCAGCTCCAGGAGGGCAGAGCACAATGAGCAGTTCTTC
CDR3aa: CASSSRRAEHNEQFF

d_gene: NA
abundance: NA
v_gene: TRBV5-6
j_gene: TRBJ1-4
CDR3nt: TGTGCCAGCAGCGCGCCGTACAGTTCCGCGGCTAATGAAAAACTGTTTTTT
CDR3aa: CASSAPYSSAANEKLFF

d_gene: NA
abundance: NA
v_gene: TRBV4-1
j_gene: TRBJ1-4
CDR3nt: TGCGCCAGCAGCCAAGCGCAGGATAATGAAAAACTGTTTTTT
CDR3aa: CASSQAQDNEKLFF